This TCR beta chain was identified during a study of T cell repertoires in cytomegalovirus infection. CDR3 length equals 15 residues. V was pared by 6 bases and J by 0 bases, with 12 bases between. Germline values: CDR1 MRHNA, CDR2 SNTAGT. Overall study findings and caveats: The ex vivo response was dominated by HLA-C-restricted CMV-specific TCR beta clonotypes.

This clonotype was recorded only once. What it binds is unknown. Each CDR3 protein is one row after TCRdb ran MiXCR on the reads. This repertoire shows roughly 720,000 distinct CDR3 sequences, roughly 35% found once; its top ten account for under 3.5%. The receptor comes from a human donor in good health (CMV status not recorded). Some clones in this sample may be carry-over from other donors' samples. V is TRBV6-4 and J is TRBJ2-1, with a tentative D call TRBD1 (6 bases). Input material: PBMCs. The CDR3 DNA is TGTGCCAGCAGGAGGACAGCCAGCTCCTACAATGAGCAGTTCTTC. Translating gives CASRRTASSYNEQFF.